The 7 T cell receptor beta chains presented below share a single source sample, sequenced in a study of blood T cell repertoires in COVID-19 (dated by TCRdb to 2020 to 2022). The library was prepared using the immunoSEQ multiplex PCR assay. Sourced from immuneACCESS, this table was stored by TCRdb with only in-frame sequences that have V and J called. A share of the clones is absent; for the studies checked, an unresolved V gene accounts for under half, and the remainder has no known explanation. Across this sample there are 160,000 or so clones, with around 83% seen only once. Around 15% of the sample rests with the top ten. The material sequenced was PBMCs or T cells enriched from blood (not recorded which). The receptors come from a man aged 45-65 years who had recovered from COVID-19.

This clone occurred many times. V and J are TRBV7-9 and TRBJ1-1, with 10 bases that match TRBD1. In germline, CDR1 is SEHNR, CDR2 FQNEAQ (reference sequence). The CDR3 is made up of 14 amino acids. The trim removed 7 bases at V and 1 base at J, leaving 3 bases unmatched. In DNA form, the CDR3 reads TGTGCCAGCATCGGGGACAGGGGGAACACTGAAGCTTTCTTT. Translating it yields CASIGDRGNTEAFF. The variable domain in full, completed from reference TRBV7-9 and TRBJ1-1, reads DTGVSQNPRHKITKRGQNVTFRCDPISEHNRLYWYRQTLGQGPEFLTYFQNEAQLEKSRLLSDRFSAERPKGSFSTLEIQRTEQGDSAMYLCASIGDRGNTEAFFGQGTRLTVV.

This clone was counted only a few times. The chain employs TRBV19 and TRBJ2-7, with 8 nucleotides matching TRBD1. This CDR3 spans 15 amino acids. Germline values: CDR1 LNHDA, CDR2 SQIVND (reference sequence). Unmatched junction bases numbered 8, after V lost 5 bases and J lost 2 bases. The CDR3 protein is CASSPQGQVTYEQYF. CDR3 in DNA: TGTGCCAGTAGTCCCCAGGGACAGGTTACCTACGAGCAGTACTTC.

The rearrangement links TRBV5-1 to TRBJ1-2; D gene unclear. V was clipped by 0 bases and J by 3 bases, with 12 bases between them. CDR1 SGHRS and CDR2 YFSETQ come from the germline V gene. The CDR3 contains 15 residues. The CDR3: CASSLGGEAYYGYTF. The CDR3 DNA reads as TGCGCCAGCAGCTTGGGAGGAGAGGCCTACTATGGCTACACCTTC.

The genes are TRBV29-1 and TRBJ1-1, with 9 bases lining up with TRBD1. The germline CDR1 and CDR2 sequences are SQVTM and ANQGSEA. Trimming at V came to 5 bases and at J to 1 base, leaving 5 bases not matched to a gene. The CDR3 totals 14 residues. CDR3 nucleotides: TGCAGCGTTACTACAGGGGGCAGGAACACTGAAGCTTTCTTT. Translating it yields CSVTTGGRNTEAFF.

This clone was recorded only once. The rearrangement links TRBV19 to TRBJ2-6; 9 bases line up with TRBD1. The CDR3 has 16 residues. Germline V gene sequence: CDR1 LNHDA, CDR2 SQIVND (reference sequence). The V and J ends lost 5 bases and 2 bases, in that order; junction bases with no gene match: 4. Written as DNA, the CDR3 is TGTGCCAGTAGTGACAGGGGGAGGGCTGGGGCCAACGTCCTGACTTTC. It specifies CASSDRGRAGANVLTF.

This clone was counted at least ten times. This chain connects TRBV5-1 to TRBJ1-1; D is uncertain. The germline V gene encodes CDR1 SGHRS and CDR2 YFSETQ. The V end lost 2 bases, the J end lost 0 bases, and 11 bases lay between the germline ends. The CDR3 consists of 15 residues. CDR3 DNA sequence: TGCGCCAGCAGCTTCTCAGGCAGTATGAACACTGAAGCTTTCTTT. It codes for CASSFSGSMNTEAFF.

Here the CDR3 reads CASSTWTAKGPYEQYF. In DNA form, the CDR3 reads TGTGCCAGTAGTACCTGGACCGCAAAGGGGCCCTACGAGCAGTACTTC. The chain recombines TRBV19 with TRBJ2-7, with D perhaps matching TRBD1 (5 bases). The CDR3 extends over 16 amino acids. Trimming left V 4 bases short and J 2 bases short, with 18 bases between. Germline assignment: CDR1 LNHDA and CDR2 SQIVND (reference sequence).